This TCR beta chain emerged from a study of CD4 T cells in relation to SARS-CoV-2 and coronaviruses. On the study more broadly: ViraFEST: approximately 10-day antigen culture of PBMCs, then TCR beta CDR3 sequencing. Regarding the study as a whole: In about 65% of donors, memory CD4+ clonotypes crossrecognized SARS-CoV-2 and at least one common cold coronavirus spike. Culture-expanded clones reflect memory recall rather than primary priming during culture.

Concerning this clone: The target antigen is unknown.

Profiling relied on immunoSEQ multiplex PCR, and the TCRdb table lists in-frame clones only, not all of them. The sample contains some 46,000 clones, more than 65% of which appear only once. CDR1 is MRHNA, CDR2 SNTAGT, per germline. V lost 0 bases and J 3 bases, leaving 9 bases between the germline ends. This CDR3 is 15 amino acids long. Specimen: naive CD4+ T cells from PBMCs, cultured in vitro. Specified subset: naive CD4+ T cells isolated by negative enrichment. The chain joins TRBV6-4 to TRBJ2-1; tentative D call: TRBD2 (6 bases). This receptor was obtained from an adult with COVID-19. As DNA, the CDR3 is TGTGCCAGCAGTGACTCGGCTAGCGACTACAATGAGCAGTTCTTC. Translating gives CASSDSASDYNEQFF.